This T cell receptor (beta chain) was recovered during a study of blood T cell repertoires in COVID-19. Study context: The study drew acute and convalescent COVID-19 samples from the United States, Italy and Spain. Sample material is recorded as cDNA or gDNA derived from T cells, B-cell-depleted T cells, or PBMCs.

Germline V gives CDR1 MNHEY, CDR2 SVGEGT. CDR3 length equals 16 residues. Losses at the gene ends were 2 bases for V and 3 bases for J; bases not matched to a gene: 6. Original data processing: Reference gene primer amplification gave estimated nucleated cell counts. Data came from immunoSEQ multiplex PCR; TCRdb stores just in-frame clones and leaves some out. The D gene and trimming were derived from the DNA, and the V and J assignments and clone size from that table. The repertoire consists of more than 95,000 clones, with roughly 90% occurring once and the leading ten covering about 6.3%. The sequence was collected from a human donor in a cohort sampled during active COVID-19. Specimen: peripheral blood. This chain connects TRBV6-2 or TRBV6-3 to TRBJ1-2; 10 bases line up with TRBD1. The CDR3 DNA sequence: TGTGCCAGCAGTTACGACAGGGGGCGGATTGACTATGGCTACACCTTC. Its translation: CASSYDRGRIDYGYTF.